The 6 T cell receptor beta chains in this list originate from one sample, sequenced in a study of CD8 T cells in Susac syndrome. Random-hexamer reverse transcription was applied to about 0.5 to 1 ug RNA. TCRdb reanalysed the immunoSEQ multiplex PCR reads using MiXCR and keeps one entry per CDR3 protein. Of about 300,000 distinct CDR3 sequences detected, 89% appear once; the ten largest clones hold 0.18%. Sample: CD8+ T cells from PBMCs. The receptors here all came from a human donor with multiple sclerosis.

This clonotype was seen just once. The chain combines TRBV13 with TRBJ2-5; either TRBD1 or TRBD2 may fit D (6 bases each). The CDR3 is 16 amino acids. Per the germline V gene, CDR1 is PRHDT and CDR2 is FYEKMQ (reference sequence). Trimming left V 5 bases short and J 0 bases short, with 16 bases between. CDR3 amino acids: CASSGRGGTHQETQYF. For the CDR3, the DNA is TGTGCCAGCAGCGGGAGAGGCGGGACACACCAAGAGACCCAGTACTTC.

There are a few counts of this clonotype. The V gene is TRBV11-2, the J gene TRBJ2-6, with no clear D. Per germline, CDR1 SGHAT and CDR2 FQNNGV. Trimming removed 0 bases at V and 0 bases at J, with 15 bases between. CDR3 size: 19 residues. The CDR3 spells CASSLDPRQTGSGANVLTF. As DNA, the CDR3 is TGTGCCAGCAGCTTAGATCCTCGTCAGACCGGCTCTGGGGCCAACGTCCTGACTTTC.

The chain recombines TRBV7-2 with TRBJ2-7, with D unclear. CDR1 SGHTA and CDR2 FQGNSA come from the germline V gene. This CDR3 spans 13 amino acids. With 4 bases removed from V and 3 bases from J, the gap between germline ends came to 10 bases. The CDR3 bases are TGTGCCAGCAGCTATAGCTGGGGCTACGAGCAGTACTTC. Translated: CASSYSWGYEQYF.

The table lists this clonotype with a few counts. The chain is built from TRBV3-1 and TRBJ2-7; D possibly corresponds to TRBD1 (5 bases). CDR3 length equals 13 residues. Germline V gene data show CDR1 as LGHDT and CDR2 as YNNKEL (reference sequence). V lost 3 bases and J 3 bases, leaving 9 bases between the germline ends. The CDR3 DNA reads TGTGCCAGCAGCCAGGGCACAGGCTACGAGCAGTACTTC. This codes for CASSQGTGYEQYF.

The chain links TRBV9 to TRBJ2-1; TRBD2 agrees at 8 bases. Trimming removed 0 bases from V and 5 bases from J; junction bases left unmatched: 7. The CDR3 has 16 residues. Germline V gene lookup returns CDR1 SGDLS and CDR2 YYNGEE. The CDR3 loop is CASSVAAGAPHNEQFF. For the CDR3, the DNA is TGTGCCAGCAGCGTAGCAGCGGGGGCCCCCCACAATGAGCAGTTCTTC.

CDR3 loop: CASSPDSSGANVLTF. The CDR3 DNA sequence: TGTGCCAGCAGCCCGGACAGCTCTGGGGCCAACGTCCTGACTTTC. This chain uses TRBV5-5 with TRBJ2-6, with D possibly matching TRBD1 (6 bases). CDR1 and CDR2 (germline): SGHKS, YYEKEE (reference sequence). The germline V and J ends were trimmed by 4 bases and 0 bases, with 8 bases remaining between them. The CDR3 has 15 residues.